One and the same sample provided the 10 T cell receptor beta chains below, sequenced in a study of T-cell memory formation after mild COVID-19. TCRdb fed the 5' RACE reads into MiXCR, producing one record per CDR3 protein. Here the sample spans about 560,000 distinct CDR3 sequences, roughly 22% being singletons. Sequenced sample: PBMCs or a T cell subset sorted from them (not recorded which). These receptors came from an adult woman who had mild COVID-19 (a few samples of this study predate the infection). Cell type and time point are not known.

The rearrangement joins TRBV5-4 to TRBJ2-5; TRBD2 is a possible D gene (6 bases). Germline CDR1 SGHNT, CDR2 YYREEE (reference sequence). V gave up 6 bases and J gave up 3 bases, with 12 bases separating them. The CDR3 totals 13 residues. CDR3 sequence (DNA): TGTGCCAGCACCATCTGGGGGGAAGAGACCCAGTACTTC. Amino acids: CASTIWGEETQYF.

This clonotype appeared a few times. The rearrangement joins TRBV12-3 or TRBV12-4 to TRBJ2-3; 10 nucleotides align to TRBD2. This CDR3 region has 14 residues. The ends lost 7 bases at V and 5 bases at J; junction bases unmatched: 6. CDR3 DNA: TGTGCCAGCAAAGAGCGGGGGGGCCGAGATACGCAGTATTTT. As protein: CASKERGGRDTQYF.

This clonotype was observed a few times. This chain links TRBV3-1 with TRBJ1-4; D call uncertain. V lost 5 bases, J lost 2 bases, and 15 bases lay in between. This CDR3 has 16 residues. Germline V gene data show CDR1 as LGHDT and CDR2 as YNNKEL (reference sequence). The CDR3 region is CASSSIFGLTNEKLFF. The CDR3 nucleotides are TGTGCCAGCAGCTCGATTTTTGGCCTGACTAATGAAAAACTGTTTTTT. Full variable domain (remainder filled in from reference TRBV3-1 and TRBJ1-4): DTAVSQTPKYLVTQMGNDKSIKCEQNLGHDTMYWYKQDSKKFLKIMFSYNNKELIINETVPNRFSPKSPDKAHLNLHINSLELGDSAVYFCASSSIFGLTNEKLFFGSGTQLSVL.

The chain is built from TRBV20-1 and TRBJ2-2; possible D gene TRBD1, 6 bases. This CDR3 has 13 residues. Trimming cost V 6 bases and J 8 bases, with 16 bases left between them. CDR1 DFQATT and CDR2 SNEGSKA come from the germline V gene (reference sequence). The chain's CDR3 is CSARREGTGELFF. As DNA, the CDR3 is TGCAGTGCCAGAAGAGAGGGGACAGGGGAGCTGTTTTTT.

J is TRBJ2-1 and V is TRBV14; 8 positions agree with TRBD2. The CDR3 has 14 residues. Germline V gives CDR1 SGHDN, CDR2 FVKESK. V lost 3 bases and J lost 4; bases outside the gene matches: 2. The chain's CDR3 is CASSHQREYNEQFF. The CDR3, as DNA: TGTGCCAGCAGCCATCAGCGGGAGTACAATGAGCAGTTCTTC.

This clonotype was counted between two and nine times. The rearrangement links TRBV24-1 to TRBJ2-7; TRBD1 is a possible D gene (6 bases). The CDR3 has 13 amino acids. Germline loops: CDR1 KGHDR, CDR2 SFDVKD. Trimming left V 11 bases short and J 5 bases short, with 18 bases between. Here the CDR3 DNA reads TGTGCCATCCGACGGGGCAGGGGCCACGAGCAGTACTTC. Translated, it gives CAIRRGRGHEQYF.

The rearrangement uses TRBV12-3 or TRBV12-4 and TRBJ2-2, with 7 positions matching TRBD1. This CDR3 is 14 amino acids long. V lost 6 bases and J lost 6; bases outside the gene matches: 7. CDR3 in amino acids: CASSLDRVAGELFF. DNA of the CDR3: TGTGCCAGCAGCCTCGACAGGGTGGCCGGGGAGCTGTTTTTT.

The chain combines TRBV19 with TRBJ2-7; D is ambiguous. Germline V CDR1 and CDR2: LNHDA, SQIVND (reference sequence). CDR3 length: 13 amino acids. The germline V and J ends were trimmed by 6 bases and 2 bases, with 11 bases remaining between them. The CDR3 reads CASSQVVAYEQYF. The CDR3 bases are TGTGCCAGTAGCCAAGTCGTGGCCTACGAGCAGTACTTC.

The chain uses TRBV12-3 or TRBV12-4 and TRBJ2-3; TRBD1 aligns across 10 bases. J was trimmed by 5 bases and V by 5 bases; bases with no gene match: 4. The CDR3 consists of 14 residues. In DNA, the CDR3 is TGTGCCAGCAGTCGGACAGGGGGATTAGATACGCAGTATTTT. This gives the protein CASSRTGGLDTQYF.

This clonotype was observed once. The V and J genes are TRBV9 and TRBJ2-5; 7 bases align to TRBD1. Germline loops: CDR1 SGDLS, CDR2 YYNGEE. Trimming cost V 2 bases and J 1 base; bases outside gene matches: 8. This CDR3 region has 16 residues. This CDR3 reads CASSVALGTAQETQYF. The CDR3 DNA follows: TGTGCCAGCAGCGTGGCGTTAGGGACAGCCCAAGAGACCCAGTACTTC.